This TCR beta chain was sequenced in a study of PD-1 blockade in classical Hodgkin lymphoma. Findings and limits, study-wide: At baseline, newly diagnosed patients reportedly showed less TCR diversity than healthy donors.

The repertoire was sequenced with immunoSEQ multiplex PCR; TCRdb's copy has only in-frame clones and lacks some. The table includes around 28,000 clones, roughly four fifths detected once. In germline, CDR1 is MNHEY, CDR2 SVGAGI. V was clipped by 5 bases and J by 8 bases, with 21 bases between them. The CDR3 totals 15 residues. A note on this clone: Its cognate antigen is unknown.

Time point in this sample: cycle 4 day 1 (C4D1), after more than 5 weeks of nivolumab. Every patient relapsed after autologous stem cell transplantation, and brentuximab vedotin exposure varied. Magnetic negative selection served to purify CD4+ T cells out of PBMCs that had been thawed. J is TRBJ2-5 and V is TRBV6-5, with a possible D match to TRBD2 (7 bases). The sequence was obtained from a human donor with classical Hodgkin lymphoma. Sequenced material: CD4+ T cells from blood, taken before the fourth cycle of nivolumab. This CDR3 reads CASSRLGGGLVTQYF. The CDR3 nucleotides read TGTGCCAGCAGTCGACTTGGGGGGGGCTTAGTTACCCAGTACTTC.